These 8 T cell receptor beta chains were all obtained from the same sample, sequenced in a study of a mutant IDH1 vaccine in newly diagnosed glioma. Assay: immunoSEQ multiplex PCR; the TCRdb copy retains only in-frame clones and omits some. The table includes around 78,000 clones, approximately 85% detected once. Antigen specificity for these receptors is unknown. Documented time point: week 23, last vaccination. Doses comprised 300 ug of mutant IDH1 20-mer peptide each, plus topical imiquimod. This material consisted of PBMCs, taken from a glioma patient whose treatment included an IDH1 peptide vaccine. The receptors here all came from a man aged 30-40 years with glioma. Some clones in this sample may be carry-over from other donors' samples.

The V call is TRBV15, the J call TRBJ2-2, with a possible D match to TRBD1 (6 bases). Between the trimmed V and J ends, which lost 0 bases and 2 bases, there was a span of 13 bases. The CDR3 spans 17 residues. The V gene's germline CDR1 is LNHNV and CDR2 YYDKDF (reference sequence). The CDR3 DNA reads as TGTGCCACCAGCAGAGATCAAGGGGGTACCAACACCGGGGAGCTGTTTTTT. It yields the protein CATSRDQGGTNTGELFF.

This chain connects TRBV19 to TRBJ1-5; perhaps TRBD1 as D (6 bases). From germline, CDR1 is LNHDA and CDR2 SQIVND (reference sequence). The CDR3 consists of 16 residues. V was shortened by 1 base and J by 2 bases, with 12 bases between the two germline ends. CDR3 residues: CASSIGDNRRNQPQHF. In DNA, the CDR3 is TGTGCCAGTAGTATAGGGGACAATCGGCGCAATCAGCCCCAGCATTTT.

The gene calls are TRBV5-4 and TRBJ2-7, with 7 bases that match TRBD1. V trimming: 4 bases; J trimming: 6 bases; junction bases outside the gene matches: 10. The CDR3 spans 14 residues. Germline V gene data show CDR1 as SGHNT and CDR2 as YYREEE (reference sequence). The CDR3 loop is CASSPDRTSGEQYF. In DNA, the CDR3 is TGTGCCAGCAGCCCGGACAGGACTTCAGGCGAGCAGTACTTC.

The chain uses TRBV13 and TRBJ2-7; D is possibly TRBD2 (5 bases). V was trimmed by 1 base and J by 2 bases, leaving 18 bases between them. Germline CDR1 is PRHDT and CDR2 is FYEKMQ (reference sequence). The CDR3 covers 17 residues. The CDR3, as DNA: TGTGCCAGCAGCTTAGTAATGAGGGTTCAGGATCCCTACGAGCAGTACTTC. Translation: CASSLVMRVQDPYEQYF.

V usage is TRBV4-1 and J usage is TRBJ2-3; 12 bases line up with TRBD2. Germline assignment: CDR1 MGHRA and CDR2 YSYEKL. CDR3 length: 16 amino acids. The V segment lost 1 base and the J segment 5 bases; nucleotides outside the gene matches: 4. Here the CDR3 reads CASSQVAGLAGDTQYF. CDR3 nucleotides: TGCGCCAGCAGCCAAGTCGCGGGACTAGCGGGAGATACGCAGTATTTT.

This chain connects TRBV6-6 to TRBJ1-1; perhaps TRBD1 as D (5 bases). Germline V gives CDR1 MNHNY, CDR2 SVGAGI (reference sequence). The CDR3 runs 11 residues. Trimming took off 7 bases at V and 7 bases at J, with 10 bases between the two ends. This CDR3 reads CASNTGSEAFF. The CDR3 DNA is TGTGCCAGCAACACAGGCAGTGAAGCTTTCTTT.

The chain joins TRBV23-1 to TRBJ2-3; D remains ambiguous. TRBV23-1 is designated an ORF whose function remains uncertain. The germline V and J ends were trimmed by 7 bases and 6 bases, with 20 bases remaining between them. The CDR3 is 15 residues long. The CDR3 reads CASKPATSLLDTQYF. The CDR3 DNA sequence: TGCGCCAGCAAACCAGCGACTTCCCTCCTGGATACGCAGTATTTT.

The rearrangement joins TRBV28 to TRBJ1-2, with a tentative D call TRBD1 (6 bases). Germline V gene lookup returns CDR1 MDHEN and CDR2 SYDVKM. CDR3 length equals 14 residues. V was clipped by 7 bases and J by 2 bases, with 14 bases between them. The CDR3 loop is CASMWGAENYGYTF. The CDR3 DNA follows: TGTGCCAGCATGTGGGGGGCGGAGAACTATGGCTACACCTTC.